A single TCR beta chain is shown here with its context. The source of the sample is a study of patients and donors after allogeneic stem cell transplantation. TCRdb reprocessed the RT-PCR reads with MiXCR, giving one entry per CDR3 protein. This table has 400,000 to 500,000 distinct CDR3 sequences, about a sixth appearing once. The specimen was blood, either unsorted or a sorted T cell fraction (not recorded which). The source is a human donor who was either an allogeneic HSCT recipient or a stem cell or donor lymphocyte infusion donor (not recorded which). It is not recorded whose cells these are; they may come from a transplant donor.

For the CDR3, the DNA is TGCAGTGCCCCGGGGACGGAGGGCTACAATGAGCAGTTCTTC. Protein product: CSAPGTEGYNEQFF. The chain couples TRBV20-1 to TRBJ2-1, with D possibly being TRBD2 (6 bases). Germline V lookup: CDR1 DFQATT, CDR2 SNEGSKA (reference sequence). Trimming removed 6 bases at V and 3 bases at J, with 15 bases between. The CDR3 is made up of 14 amino acids.